Listed below are T cell receptor beta chains from one sample, sequenced in a study of coeliac disease. Repertoires were generated with immunoSEQ multiplex PCR, while TCRdb's copy carries only in-frame clones and drops some. The sample contains a few thousand clones, 62% of which appear only once. The sequenced sample consisted of intraepithelial lymphocytes from the gut. All receptors derive from a young woman with active celiac disease. Each CDR3 is given with its conserved first and last residue. The D gene is left open where the match is weak. Part of the rows lack a size; the others show once, few, many or a class for expanded clones.

D: .; size: .; V: TRBV7-8; J: TRBJ2-5; CDR3: CATNHRGRGETQYF; DNA: TGTGCCACCAACCATCGAGGAAGGGGTGAGACCCAGTACTTC
D: TRBD2; size: .; V: TRBV29-1; J: TRBJ2-5; CDR3: CSVETTGGETQYF; DNA: TGCAGCGTTGAAACTACGGGGGGAGAGACCCAGTACTTC
D: .; size: once; V: TRBV2; J: TRBJ1-4; CDR3: CASSRDMYEKLFF; DNA: TGTGCCAGCAGTCGGGACATGTATGAAAAACTGTTTTTT
D: .; size: .; V: TRBV2; J: TRBJ1-2; CDR3: CASTPPESGYTF; DNA: TGTGCCAGCACCCCCCCGGAGAGCGGCTACACCTTC
D: .; size: .; V: TRBV4-2; J: TRBJ2-1; CDR3: CASSQESKWRGEQFF; DNA: TGTGCCAGCAGCCAAGAGAGTAAATGGCGCGGGGAGCAGTTCTTC
D: .; size: once; V: TRBV9; J: TRBJ1-4; CDR3: CASSVEAGDLNEKLFF; DNA: TGTGCCAGCAGCGTAGAGGCCGGGGATCTTAATGAAAAACTGTTTTTT
D: .; size: .; V: TRBV13; J: TRBJ1-1; CDR3: CASTLSGNLNTEAFF; DNA: TGTGCCAGCACCCTTTCCGGGAATTTGAACACTGAAGCTTTCTTT
D: .; size: .; V: TRBV7-9; J: TRBJ1-4; CDR3: CASSAHLGQGKEKLFF; DNA: TGTGCCAGCAGCGCTCATCTGGGCCAGGGGAAGGAAAAACTGTTTTTT
D: TRBD2; size: few; V: TRBV4-1; J: TRBJ2-7; CDR3: CASSQKLAGGYEQYF; DNA: TGCGCCAGCAGCCAAAAACTAGCGGGAGGGTACGAGCAGTACTTC
D: .; size: .; V: TRBV5-6; J: TRBJ2-7; CDR3: CASSNTYEQYF; DNA: TGTGCCAGCAGCAACACCTACGAGCAGTACTTC
D: .; size: .; V: TRBV30; J: TRBJ1-1; CDR3: CAWSLAGTNTEAFF; DNA: TGTGCCTGGAGTCTGGCAGGGACAAACACTGAAGCTTTCTTT
D: .; size: .; V: TRBV29-1; J: TRBJ2-5; CDR3: CSVAPGGRETQYF; DNA: TGCAGCGTCGCACCGGGCGGGCGGGAGACCCAGTACTTC
D: TRBD2; size: few; V: TRBV15; J: TRBJ2-2; CDR3: CATSGLAGAGELFF; DNA: TGTGCCACCAGCGGCCTAGCGGGAGCCGGGGAGCTGTTTTTT
D: .; size: .; V: TRBV30; J: TRBJ2-7; CDR3: CACHIGGAYEQYF; DNA: TGTGCCTGCCACATAGGGGGAGCTTACGAGCAGTACTTC
D: TRBD2; size: .; V: TRBV5-8; J: TRBJ2-7; CDR3: CASSRTGLVYEQYF; DNA: TGTGCCAGCAGCCGAACGGGACTAGTCTACGAGCAGTACTTC
D: TRBD2; size: .; V: TRBV4-1; J: TRBJ2-7; CDR3: CASSQTSGGPYEQYF; DNA: TGCGCCAGCAGCCAGACTAGCGGGGGACCCTACGAGCAGTACTTC
D: TRBD2; size: .; V: TRBV9; J: TRBJ2-5; CDR3: CASSAPSGKTQETQYF; DNA: TGTGCCAGCAGCGCCCCTAGCGGGAAGACCCAAGAGACCCAGTACTTC
D: .; size: few; V: TRBV11-2; J: TRBJ1-5; CDR3: CASSLGRPNQPQHF; DNA: TGTGCCAGCAGCTTAGGGCGGCCGAATCAGCCCCAGCATTTT
D: TRBD1; size: .; V: TRBV6-5; J: TRBJ2-3; CDR3: CASHRGQQTDTQYF; DNA: TGTGCCAGCCACAGGGGACAGCAAACAGATACGCAGTATTTT
D: TRBD2; size: large; V: TRBV2; J: TRBJ2-5; CDR3: CASIGTSGIIETQYF; DNA: TGTGCCAGCATTGGGACTAGCGGGATTATTGAGACCCAGTACTTC
D: TRBD2; size: .; V: TRBV5-1; J: TRBJ2-3; CDR3: CASSLELAGTGTDTQYF; DNA: TGCGCCAGCAGCTTGGAGCTAGCGGGTACAGGGACAGATACGCAGTATTTT
D: .; size: .; V: TRBV5-1; J: TRBJ1-2; CDR3: CASSLSSQNYGYTF; DNA: TGCGCCAGCAGCTTGTCTTCCCAGAACTATGGCTACACCTTC
D: .; size: .; V: TRBV19; J: TRBJ1-2; CDR3: CASSMRQVYGYTF; DNA: TGTGCCAGTAGTATGCGTCAGGTTTATGGCTACACCTTC
D: .; size: .; V: TRBV27; J: TRBJ1-3; CDR3: CASSFVRGNTIYF; DNA: TGTGCCAGCAGTTTTGTCAGGGGAAACACCATATATTTT
D: .; size: few; V: TRBV4-1; J: TRBJ1-5; CDR3: CASNPEGTGQPQHF; DNA: TGCGCCAGCAACCCCGAGGGAACCGGACAGCCCCAGCATTTT
D: TRBD1; size: .; V: TRBV4-1; J: TRBJ1-4; CDR3: CASSQQDREHGKLFF; DNA: TGCGCCAGCAGCCAACAAGACAGGGAACATGGAAAACTGTTTTTT
D: .; size: .; V: TRBV15; J: TRBJ1-1; CDR3: CATSRDGGYTEAFF; DNA: TGTGCCACCAGCAGAGATGGGGGGTACACTGAAGCTTTCTTT
D: .; size: once; V: TRBV11-2; J: TRBJ2-7; CDR3: CASSQDSRPTYEQYF; DNA: TGTGCCAGCAGCCAAGACTCTCGACCTACTTACGAGCAGTACTTC
D: TRBD2; size: few; V: TRBV6-5; J: TRBJ2-7; CDR3: CASAEAGGLAYEQYF; DNA: TGTGCCAGCGCAGAGGCGGGGGGGTTAGCCTACGAGCAGTACTTC
D: TRBD1; size: .; V: TRBV18; J: TRBJ1-2; CDR3: CASSADREVNYGYTF; DNA: TGTGCCAGCTCAGCGGACAGGGAAGTCAACTATGGCTACACCTTC
D: .; size: medium-sized; V: TRBV5-4; J: TRBJ2-7; CDR3: CASSMTTTYEQYF; DNA: TGTGCCAGCAGCATGACAACCACCTACGAGCAGTACTTC
D: TRBD2; size: .; V: TRBV7-6; J: TRBJ2-3; CDR3: CASSLRGGGAVDTQYF; DNA: TGTGCCAGCAGCTTACGAGGCGGGGGGGCGGTAGATACGCAGTATTTT
D: .; size: .; V: TRBV15; J: TRBJ2-1; CDR3: CATNPSGPYNEQFF; DNA: TGTGCCACCAACCCCTCAGGGCCCTACAATGAGCAGTTCTTC
D: .; size: .; V: TRBV5-3; J: TRBJ1-5; CDR3: CARSSGTTNQPQHF; DNA: TGTGCCAGAAGCTCCGGGACAACAAATCAGCCCCAGCATTTT
D: .; size: .; V: TRBV28; J: TRBJ1-5; CDR3: CASITGTKNQPQHF; DNA: TGTGCCAGCATTACCGGGACAAAGAATCAGCCCCAGCATTTT
D: .; size: large; V: TRBV25-1; J: TRBJ1-5; CDR3: CASSEWSGLQPQHF; DNA: TGTGCCAGCAGTGAATGGTCAGGGTTGCAGCCCCAGCATTTT
D: TRBD2; size: once; V: TRBV10-3; J: TRBJ2-1; CDR3: CAINSAGGMNNEQFF; DNA: TGTGCCATCAACTCGGCGGGGGGGATGAACAATGAGCAGTTCTTC
D: TRBD2; size: .; V: TRBV9; J: TRBJ2-3; CDR3: CASSARTSGKRTDTQYF; DNA: TGTGCCAGCAGCGCCCGCACTAGCGGGAAACGCACAGATACGCAGTATTTT
D: .; size: few; V: TRBV11-2; J: TRBJ1-2; CDR3: CASSLGSGYGYTF; DNA: TGTGCCAGCAGCTTAGGGTCAGGCTATGGCTACACCTTC
D: TRBD1; size: few; V: TRBV10-1; J: TRBJ1-1; CDR3: CASSVNRGPNTEAFF; DNA: TGCGCCAGCAGTGTAAACAGGGGGCCGAACACTGAAGCTTTCTTT
D: TRBD2; size: .; V: TRBV10-1; J: TRBJ2-1; CDR3: CASSEWLADGGEQFF; DNA: TGCGCCAGCAGTGAGTGGCTAGCGGACGGGGGTGAGCAGTTCTTC
D: .; size: .; V: TRBV5-8; J: TRBJ2-1; CDR3: CASSLAPQGSRNEQFF; DNA: TGTGCCAGCAGCTTGGCCCCACAGGGTTCTCGCAATGAGCAGTTCTTC
D: TRBD1; size: .; V: TRBV18; J: TRBJ2-7; CDR3: CASSPWDRGHEQYF; DNA: TGTGCCAGCTCACCCTGGGACAGGGGGCACGAGCAGTACTTC
D: .; size: few; V: TRBV7-8; J: TRBJ2-7; CDR3: CASSRSLYFQPYEQYF; DNA: TGTGCCAGCAGCCGTAGTCTGTACTTTCAACCCTACGAGCAGTACTTC
D: TRBD1; size: .; V: TRBV16; J: TRBJ1-2; CDR3: CASSPHDLSSGTVYGYTF; DNA: TGTGCCAGCAGCCCCCACGATCTTTCTTCCGGGACAGTTTATGGCTACACCTTC
D: .; size: once; V: TRBV7-8; J: TRBJ2-7; CDR3: CASSLGDSRYEQYF; DNA: TGTGCCAGCAGCTTAGGAGACAGTCGCTACGAGCAGTACTTC
D: TRBD2; size: .; V: TRBV13; J: TRBJ2-2; CDR3: CASSLIGFASGNTGELFF; DNA: TGTGCCAGCAGCTTAATCGGCTTCGCTAGCGGTAACACCGGGGAGCTGTTTTTT
D: .; size: .; V: TRBV29-1; J: TRBJ2-1; CDR3: CSVERERSHEQFF; DNA: TGCAGCGTTGAACGGGAGAGATCCCATGAGCAGTTCTTC
D: .; size: .; V: TRBV14; J: TRBJ2-2; CDR3: CASSLRYTGELFF; DNA: TGTGCCAGCAGCCTGAGGTACACCGGGGAGCTGTTTTTT
D: TRBD2; size: .; V: TRBV10-3; J: TRBJ2-1; CDR3: CAIRDPYRGGIYNEQFF; DNA: TGTGCCATCAGGGACCCCTATAGGGGAGGGATCTACAATGAGCAGTTCTTC
D: TRBD2; size: .; V: TRBV4-1; J: TRBJ2-7; CDR3: CASSSTLAGVYEQYF; DNA: TGCGCCAGCAGCTCAACCCTAGCGGGGGTCTACGAGCAGTACTTC
D: .; size: few; V: TRBV28; J: TRBJ2-3; CDR3: CASSLSVPGWGTDTQYF; DNA: TGTGCCAGCAGTTTATCCGTTCCAGGGTGGGGCACAGATACGCAGTATTTT
D: TRBD1; size: .; V: TRBV19; J: TRBJ1-6; CDR3: CASSNKDRGFVSPLHF; DNA: TGTGCCAGTTCTAACAAGGACAGGGGTTTTGTTTCACCCCTCCACTTT